This is a list of T cell receptor beta chains from one sample in a study of brain T cells in children with intractable seizures. TCRdb keeps only in-frame clones here, not all; method: immunoSEQ multiplex PCR. The sample has about 350,000 clones, over 85% seen once. Sequences were derived from peripheral blood, sampled more than 4 months after surgery. All receptors derive from a boy younger than two with tuberous sclerosis and intractable seizures. Each CDR3 is given without its conserved first and last residue. The order of the fields is V gene, J gene, CDR3 length, D gene, CDR3 protein. D genes are given only for firm matches.

v_gene: TRBV12-3/TRBV12-4; j_gene: TRBJ1-1; len: 10; d_gene: -; CDR3aa: ASSGGNTEAF
v_gene: TRBV4-1; j_gene: TRBJ2-7; len: 13; d_gene: -; CDR3aa: ASSQDPNRPTVQY
v_gene: TRBV5-1; j_gene: TRBJ2-3; len: 12; d_gene: -; CDR3aa: ASSFGGSTDTQY
v_gene: TRBV2; j_gene: TRBJ1-2; len: 11; d_gene: TRBD1; CDR3aa: ASSDGQGRGYT
v_gene: TRBV30; j_gene: TRBJ2-1; len: 12; d_gene: TRBD2; CDR3aa: AWSVTSGRDEQF
v_gene: TRBV5-6; j_gene: TRBJ1-3; len: 11; d_gene: -; CDR3aa: ASSLDRGNTIY
v_gene: TRBV3-1/TRBV3-2; j_gene: TRBJ1-2; len: 13; d_gene: -; CDR3aa: ASSQVPDSNYGYT
v_gene: TRBV19; j_gene: TRBJ2-7; len: 10; d_gene: TRBD1; CDR3aa: ASGQGKDEQY
v_gene: TRBV12-3/TRBV12-4; j_gene: TRBJ2-3; len: 11; d_gene: -; CDR3aa: ASSPTRTDTQY
v_gene: TRBV13; j_gene: TRBJ2-7; len: 12; d_gene: -; CDR3aa: ASSLGGLTYEQY
v_gene: TRBV7-2; j_gene: TRBJ1-6; len: 11; d_gene: -; CDR3aa: ASISSYNSPLH
v_gene: TRBV5-1; j_gene: TRBJ1-1; len: 15; d_gene: -; CDR3aa: ASSLRSSSVMNTEAF
v_gene: TRBV7-9; j_gene: TRBJ1-2; len: 14; d_gene: -; CDR3aa: ASSLAGLTANYGYT
v_gene: TRBV12-3/TRBV12-4; j_gene: TRBJ2-1; len: 10; d_gene: -; CDR3aa: ASSLHPNEQF
v_gene: TRBV28; j_gene: TRBJ2-3; len: 9; d_gene: -; CDR3aa: ASNHGGTQY
v_gene: TRBV4-2; j_gene: TRBJ1-4; len: 17; d_gene: -; CDR3aa: ASSHAIRTEGATNEKLF
v_gene: TRBV30; j_gene: TRBJ1-2; len: 13; d_gene: -; CDR3aa: AWSVGAGTNYGYT
v_gene: TRBV7-9; j_gene: TRBJ1-3; len: 15; d_gene: -; CDR3aa: ASSPRPGDRSGNTIY
v_gene: TRBV7-3; j_gene: TRBJ1-3; len: 12; d_gene: -; CDR3aa: ASSRGARRNTIY
v_gene: TRBV6-6; j_gene: TRBJ1-1; len: 13; d_gene: -; CDR3aa: ASSSSEGLNTEAF
v_gene: TRBV30; j_gene: TRBJ1-1; len: 10; d_gene: -; CDR3aa: AWSVSGIEAF
v_gene: TRBV16; j_gene: TRBJ1-2; len: 13; d_gene: TRBD1; CDR3aa: ASSQLTGGDYGYT